A single sample gave rise to the 17 T cell receptor beta chains below, sequenced in a study of PD-L1 blockade in urothelial cancer. As for time point: pretreatment peripheral blood. Produced via immunoSEQ multiplex PCR; TCRdb's table is partial and in-frame only. Counted here are tens of thousands of clones, less than 90% occurring once; the ten biggest clones make up 9% to 9.5%. Sequenced material: PBMCs, taken around atezolizumab (anti-PD-L1) treatment. The source is a woman in her 70s with urothelial cancer.

The chain is built from TRBV30 and TRBJ2-6, with a possible D match to TRBD2 (5 bases). Germline lookup yields CDR1 GTSNPN and CDR2 SVGIG (reference sequence). This CDR3 is built from 14 residues. V was shortened by 4 bases and J by 4 bases, with 11 bases between the two germline ends. This CDR3 reads CAWKGGSGANVLTF. In nucleotides, the CDR3 is TGTGCCTGGAAAGGAGGATCCGGGGCCAACGTCCTGACTTTC.

This chain uses TRBV18 with TRBJ2-5; weak D call: TRBD1 (6 bases). Germline V CDR1 and CDR2: KGHSH, LQKENI. The V end lost 4 bases, the J end lost 5 bases, and 8 bases lay between the germline ends. The CDR3 consists of 12 residues. The CDR3 loop reads CASSRRGETQYF. In DNA, the CDR3 is TGTGCCAGCTCACGAAGGGGGGAGACCCAGTACTTC.

This clone has only one observation. The genes are TRBV15 and TRBJ2-1, with D possibly TRBD1 on 5 matching bases. CDR3 size: 14 residues. The V end was cut by 9 bases, the J end by 6 bases, with 18 bases between. Germline lookup yields CDR1 LNHNV and CDR2 YYDKDF (reference sequence). The CDR3, as DNA: TGTGCCACATGGACACCAGGGCGAGGCAATGAGCAGTTCTTC. The encoded protein is CATWTPGRGNEQFF.

Only one count was recorded for this clone. The chain links TRBV4-3 to TRBJ2-3; D might be TRBD2 (6 bases). V lost 3 bases, J lost 0 bases, and 22 bases lay in between. The germline V gene has CDR1 LGHNA and CDR2 YSLEER. CDR3 length: 19 amino acids. CDR3 loop: CASSQYGDGGPLSTDTQYF. DNA for the CDR3: TGCGCCAGCAGCCAGTATGGGGACGGAGGGCCCCTAAGCACAGATACGCAGTATTTT.

This clone was observed a few times. The J gene is TRBJ2-1, the V gene TRBV19, with 13 bases that match TRBD2. This CDR3 is built from 19 residues. Germline V CDR1 and CDR2: LNHDA, SQIVND (reference sequence). Trimming removed 6 bases from V and 0 bases from J; junction bases left unmatched: 11. In DNA, the CDR3 is TGTGCCAGTAGCCCTCAACAACTAGCGGGAGGGAGCTCCTACAATGAGCAGTTCTTC. Translated, it gives CASSPQQLAGGSSYNEQFF.

This chain joins TRBV9 and TRBJ2-5; 7 bases are shared with TRBD2. The V and J ends lost 0 bases and 5 bases, in that order; junction bases with no gene match: 7. The germline V gene encodes CDR1 SGDLS and CDR2 YYNGEE. The CDR3 has 15 amino acids. The CDR3 is CASSVELGGMETQYF. Written as DNA, the CDR3 is TGTGCCAGCAGCGTAGAATTGGGGGGGATGGAGACCCAGTACTTC.

The chain links TRBV6-6 to TRBJ1-4; D might be TRBD1 (5 bases). V was shortened by 0 bases and J by 7 bases, with 9 bases between the two germline ends. Germline values: CDR1 MNHNY, CDR2 SVGAGI (reference sequence). This CDR3 contains 14 residues. The CDR3 sequence is CASSYSGRGEKLFF. The CDR3 DNA sequence: TGTGCCAGCAGTTACTCGGGGCGGGGTGAAAAACTGTTTTTT.

This clone was counted a single time. J is TRBJ1-5 and V is TRBV18; weak D call: TRBD1 (5 bases). The CDR3 length is 14 residues. V was cut by 3 bases and J by 3 bases, with 9 bases left in between. The germline CDR1 and CDR2 sequences are KGHSH and LQKENI. CDR3 bases: TGTGCCAGCTCACCCGGGGGATTCAATCAGCCCCAGCATTTT. Translating it yields CASSPGGFNQPQHF.

The genes are TRBV7-9 and TRBJ2-1; 9 bases fit TRBD2. V shed 5 bases, J shed 4 bases, and the junction held 6 bases outside the gene matches. The CDR3 has 15 residues. The germline gives CDR1 SEHNR, CDR2 FQNEAQ (reference sequence). The CDR3 loop is CASSPPAGGYNEQFF. The CDR3 bases are TGTGCCAGCAGCCCCCCAGCGGGAGGTTACAATGAGCAGTTCTTC.

V is TRBV5-1 and J is TRBJ2-1; 8 nucleotides align to TRBD2. CDR1 SGHRS and CDR2 YFSETQ come from the germline V gene. There are 14 residues in the CDR3. Trimming at V came to 2 bases and at J to 7 bases, leaving 5 bases not matched to a gene. The CDR3 DNA reads TGCGCCAGCAGCTTAACGGGGGGGCCGAATGAGCAGTTCTTC. It codes for CASSLTGGPNEQFF.

This clone showed up just once. The chain couples TRBV5-6 to TRBJ2-2, with a possible D match to TRBD2 (6 bases). The CDR3 is 15 amino acids. Trimming left V 2 bases short and J 1 base short, with 9 bases between. Germline CDR1 reads SGHDT; CDR2 reads YYEEEE. Here the CDR3 reads CASSLGGRNTGELFF. Here the CDR3 DNA reads TGTGCCAGCAGCTTAGGAGGGAGGAACACCGGGGAGCTGTTTTTT. Filled out from reference TRBV5-6 and TRBJ2-2, the complete variable domain reads DAGVTQSPTHLIKTRGQQVTLRCSPKSGHDTVSWYQQALGQGPQFIFQYYEEEERQRGNFPDRFSGHQFPNYSSELNVNALLLGDSALYLCASSLGGRNTGELFFGEGSRLTVL.

The V gene is TRBV23-1, the J gene TRBJ2-7, with D hard to call. TRBV23-1 is treated as an ORF (open reading frame) with a function not yet certain. CDR3 length: 15 amino acids. Trimming left V 6 bases short and J 0 bases short, with 15 bases between. DNA for the CDR3: TGCGCCAGCAGCCTAAAAATGATCGCCTCCTACGAGCAGTACTTC. It is translated as CASSLKMIASYEQYF.

The chain combines TRBV27 with TRBJ2-7, with TRBD2 identical over 8 bases. Losses at the gene ends were 5 bases for V and 2 bases for J; bases not matched to a gene: 8. Germline values: CDR1 MNHEY, CDR2 SMNVEV (reference sequence). There are 15 residues in the CDR3. The CDR3 reads CASSRLATTAYEQYF. The DNA of the CDR3 is TGTGCCAGCAGTCGACTAGCGACTACAGCCTACGAGCAGTACTTC.

The chain joins TRBV5-1 to TRBJ1-6; 10 bases map to TRBD1. The ends lost 3 bases at V and 3 bases at J; junction bases unmatched: 6. Germline values: CDR1 SGHRS, CDR2 YFSETQ. This CDR3 region has 17 residues. CDR3 region: CASSSGTGDFYNSPLHF. The CDR3, as DNA: TGCGCCAGCAGCTCCGGGACAGGGGATTTCTATAATTCACCCCTCCACTTT. Variable domain in full (rest from reference TRBV5-1 and TRBJ1-6): KAGVTQTPRYLIKTRGQQVTLSCSPISGHRSVSWYQQTPGQGLQFLFEYFSETQRNKGNFPGRFSGRQFSNSRSEMNVSTLELGDSALYLCASSSGTGDFYNSPLHFGNGTRLTVT.

The chain is built from TRBV27 and TRBJ2-7; 7 bases map to TRBD1. V gave up 6 bases and J gave up 4 bases; unmatched junction bases: 12. This CDR3 comprises 15 residues. Germline values: CDR1 MNHEY, CDR2 SMNVEV (reference sequence). The DNA for the CDR3 is TGTGCCAGCAGACCTACCGGGACAGCTAAGTACGAGCAGTACTTC. This gives the protein CASRPTGTAKYEQYF.

The chain recombines TRBV30 with TRBJ1-4; D gene ambiguous. The CDR3 has 10 residues. Germline assignment: CDR1 GTSNPN and CDR2 SVGIG (reference sequence). V was pared by 6 bases and J by 8 bases, with 7 bases between. CDR3 in DNA: TGTGCCTGCGCGGAAGAAAAACTGTTTTTT. This sequence encodes CACAEEKLFF.

This CDR3 reads CASSYDRTNTEAFF. Written as DNA, the CDR3 is TGTGCCAGCAGTTACGACAGGACAAACACTGAAGCTTTCTTT. V is TRBV6-5 and J is TRBJ1-1; a possible D gene is TRBD1 (6 bases). The CDR3 loop spans 14 amino acids. Germline loops: CDR1 MNHEY, CDR2 SVGAGI. Trimming took off 2 bases at V and 2 bases at J, with 9 bases between the two ends.